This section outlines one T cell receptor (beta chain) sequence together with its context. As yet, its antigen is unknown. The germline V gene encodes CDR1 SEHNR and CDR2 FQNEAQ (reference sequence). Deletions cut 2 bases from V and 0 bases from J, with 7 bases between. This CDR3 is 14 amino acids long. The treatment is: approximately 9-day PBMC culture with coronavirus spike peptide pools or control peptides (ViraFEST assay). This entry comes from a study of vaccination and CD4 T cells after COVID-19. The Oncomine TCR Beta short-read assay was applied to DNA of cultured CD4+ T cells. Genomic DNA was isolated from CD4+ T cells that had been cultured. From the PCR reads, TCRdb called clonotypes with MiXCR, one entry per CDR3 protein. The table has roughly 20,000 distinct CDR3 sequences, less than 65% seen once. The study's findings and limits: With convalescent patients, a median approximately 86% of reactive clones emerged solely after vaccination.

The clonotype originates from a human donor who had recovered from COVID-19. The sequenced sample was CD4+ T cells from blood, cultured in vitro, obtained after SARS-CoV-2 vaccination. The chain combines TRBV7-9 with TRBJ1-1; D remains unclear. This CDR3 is CASSLRQMNTEAFF. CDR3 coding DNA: TGTGCCAGCAGCTTACGGCAGATGAACACTGAAGCTTTCTTT.